This TCR beta chain was profiled in a study of blood T cell repertoires in COVID-19. Overall study: The United States, Italy and Spain were the sources of the acute and convalescent COVID-19 samples. In each case, the material was cDNA or gDNA derived from T cells, B-cell-depleted T cells, or PBMCs.

TCRdb keeps only in-frame clones here, not all; method: immunoSEQ multiplex PCR. The sample carries about 130,000 clones, roughly four fifths recorded once. The CDR3 totals 13 residues. Trimming stripped 6 bases from V and 2 bases from J, with 5 bases between. Sequenced input: peripheral blood. This chain links TRBV12-3 or TRBV12-4 with TRBJ2-6, with no clear D. The receptor was isolated from a man aged 35 to 55 with active or convalescent COVID-19. The CDR3 here is CASRLAGANVLTF. DNA for the CDR3: TGTGCCAGCAGGCTAGCTGGGGCCAACGTCCTGACTTTC.